This T cell receptor beta chain was captured in a study of response to subunit inactivated influenza vaccine. Study conclusions and caveats: Each seasonal influenza vaccination, the authors suggested, recruits few new T cells.

This clonotype was observed a handful of times. Its antigen is currently unknown. TCRdb re-called the RT-PCR reads through MiXCR, storing one row per CDR3 protein. Of under 550,000 distinct CDR3 sequences in the sample, 6.5% to 8% are singletons; the top ten hold approximately 13%. The CDR3 contains 15 residues. V lost 2 bases and J 3 bases, leaving 11 bases between the germline ends. Germline CDR1 is MNHEY and CDR2 is SMNVEV (reference sequence). The starting material was PBMCs from blood, obtained less than 30 months after vaccination. This rearrangement joins TRBV27 to TRBJ2-1, with D perhaps TRBD1 (5 bases). This sequence originates from a man aged 50-75 years who received an inactivated influenza vaccine. Written as DNA, the CDR3 is TGTGCCAGCAGTTTAAGGGGTCGGCACTACAATGAGCAGTTCTTC. Translated: CASSLRGRHYNEQFF.